Following are 6 T cell receptor beta chains from one sample sequenced in a study of CD8+ T cells in alopecia areata. RNA was isolated and reverse transcribed to cDNA, the sequencing template. TCRdb's copy holds only in-frame clones and misses some; the assay was immunoSEQ multiplex PCR. The sample consists of about 190,000 clones, over 60% of them appearing once. Regarding treatment: oral pan-JAK inhibitor, 5-10 mg twice daily. The specimen was CD4+ T cells sorted from blood, collected at week 4, from a patient treated with tofacitinib. These receptors originate from a human donor with alopecia areata.

V and J are TRBV30 and TRBJ2-2; D is unresolved. The CDR3 extends over 15 amino acids. Per germline, CDR1 GTSNPN and CDR2 SVGIG (reference sequence). Between the trimmed V and J ends, which lost 5 bases and 1 base, there was a span of 14 bases. In DNA form, the CDR3 reads TGTGCCTGGGGGGTTGGGCTAAGGAACACCGGGGAGCTGTTTTTT. Amino acid sequence: CAWGVGLRNTGELFF.

This clone was seen more than once but under ten times. The chain has TRBV29-1 and TRBJ1-1; 8 bases agree with TRBD1. The CDR3 length is 13 residues. The trim removed 7 bases at V and 11 bases at J, leaving 15 bases unmatched. Germline lookup yields CDR1 SQVTM and CDR2 ANQGSEA. The CDR3 nucleotides are TGCAGCGCACAGTTCCAGGGGGCTGCCCGGGCTTTCTTT. It specifies CSAQFQGAARAFF.

The CDR3 protein is CASSLAVSGAGTQYF. The CDR3 nucleotides are TGTGCCAGCAGCTTAGCAGTGAGCGGGGCGGGGACGCAGTATTTT. This sequence joins TRBV7-2 and TRBJ2-3; 7 nucleotides agree with TRBD2. CDR1 is SGHTA, CDR2 FQGNSA, per germline. This CDR3 is built from 15 residues. The V gene end was trimmed by 0 bases and the J gene end by 9 bases; junction bases not matched to a gene: 9.

The chain couples TRBV27 to TRBJ1-2, with TRBD1 matching over 7 bases. The junction had 6 bases not matched to a gene; V was cut back by 7 bases and J by 4 bases. The CDR3 runs 13 residues. Looked up from germline, CDR1 is MNHEY and CDR2 is SMNVEV (reference sequence). In DNA form, the CDR3 reads TGTGCCAGCAAAAGAGGGGGCGTCTATGGCTACACCTTC. The encoded protein is CASKRGGVYGYTF.

The rearrangement joins TRBV2 to TRBJ2-2, with D maybe TRBD2 (5 bases). Germline values: CDR1 SNHLY, CDR2 FYNNEI. V lost 8 bases and J 6 bases, leaving 16 bases between the germline ends. The CDR3 is made up of 14 amino acids. The CDR3 nucleotides read TGTGCCAGCGGCCGGCGGGTAGTGGCCGGGGAGCTGTTTTTT. Residues: CASGRRVVAGELFF.

The chain employs TRBV2 and TRBJ2-2, with 7 bases aligning to TRBD1. This CDR3 has 14 residues. Germline assignment: CDR1 SNHLY and CDR2 FYNNEI. Trimming took 4 bases from V and 8 from J; bases not matched to a gene: 7. In DNA, the CDR3 is TGTGCCAGCAGTGTTACAGGGGCGGTAGGGGAGCTGTTTTTT. Translated: CASSVTGAVGELFF.